Reported below is one TCR beta chain. No antigen is known for it. The source of the sample is a study of CD8+ T cells in alopecia areata. The germline gives CDR1 SEHNR, CDR2 FQNEAQ (reference sequence). This CDR3 spans 11 amino acids. Trimming stripped 6 bases from V and 5 bases from J, with 7 bases between. RNA was extracted and reverse transcribed into cDNA as the sequencing template. The data were produced by immunoSEQ multiplex PCR, yet TCRdb's version contains in-frame clones alone and is incomplete. The sample has approximately 180,000 clones, 50% to 60% seen once. Study-level findings and limits: Compared with normal scalp, lesional scalp had higher clonality and more expanded CD8+ clones.

The rearrangement links TRBV7-9 to TRBJ2-5; D unclear. The source material was CD4+ T cells sorted from blood, sampled at week 0. This clonotype was obtained from a human donor with alopecia areata. The CDR3 region has the DNA TGTGCCAGCAGGACCTCCGAGACCCAGTACTTC. It specifies CASRTSETQYF.